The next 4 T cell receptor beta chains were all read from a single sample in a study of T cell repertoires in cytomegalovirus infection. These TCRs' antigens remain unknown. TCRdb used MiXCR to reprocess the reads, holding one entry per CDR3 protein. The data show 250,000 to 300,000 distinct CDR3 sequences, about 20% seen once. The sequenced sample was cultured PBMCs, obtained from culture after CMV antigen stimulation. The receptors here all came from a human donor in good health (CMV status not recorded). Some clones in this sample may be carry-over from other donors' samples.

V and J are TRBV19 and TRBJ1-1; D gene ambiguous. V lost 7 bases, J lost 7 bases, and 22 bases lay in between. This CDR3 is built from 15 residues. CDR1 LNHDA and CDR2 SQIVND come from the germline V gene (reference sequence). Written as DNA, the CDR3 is TGTGCCAGTACCCCGCTCCTAGTTAATGGGGATGAAGCTTTCTTT. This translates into CASTPLLVNGDEAFF.

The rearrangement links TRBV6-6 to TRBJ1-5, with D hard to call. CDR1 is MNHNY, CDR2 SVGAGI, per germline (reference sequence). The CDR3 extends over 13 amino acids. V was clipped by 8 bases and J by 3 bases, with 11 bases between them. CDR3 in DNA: TGTGCCAGCGCTGGAGTTAACAATCAGCCCCAGCATTTT. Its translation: CASAGVNNQPQHF.

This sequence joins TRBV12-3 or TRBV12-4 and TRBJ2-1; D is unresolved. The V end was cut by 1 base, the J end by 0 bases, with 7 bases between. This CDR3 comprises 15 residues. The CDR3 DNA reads TGTGCCAGCAGTTTAGAAACCGGCTCCTACAATGAGCAGTTCTTC. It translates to CASSLETGSYNEQFF.

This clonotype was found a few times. The CDR3 sequence is CASSSRTSGSAKNIQYF. In nucleotides, the CDR3 is TGTGCCAGCAGCTCCCGGACTAGCGGGAGTGCCAAAAACATTCAGTACTTC. The rearrangement links TRBV7-2 to TRBJ2-4, with 13 bases lining up with TRBD2. The J segment lost 1 base and the V segment lost 4 bases, leaving 4 bases of the junction unmatched. This CDR3 spans 17 amino acids. The germline V gene has CDR1 SGHTA and CDR2 FQGNSA.